This T cell receptor (beta chain) was recovered during a study of molecular identifiers for immune sequencing clone quantification. A remark on this clonotype: It may be a read error: a sequence one base away is much more abundant.

The CDR3 has 16 residues. V lost 7 bases and J 4 bases, leaving 22 bases between the germline ends. Germline CDR1 reads SQVTM; CDR2 reads ANQGSEA. Using its own MiXCR run on the PCR reads, TCRdb lists one record per CDR3 protein. This table holds 300,000 to 400,000 distinct CDR3 sequences, around 21% found once. Sequencing used naive CD8+ T cells from blood, with Jurkat cell RNA spiked in. The sample's subset: FACS-sorted CD8+CD4-CCR7+CD45RA+ naive T cells. V and J are TRBV29-1 and TRBJ2-2; weak D call: TRBD1 (5 bases). This TCR derives from a human donor in good health. Some libraries in this study had Jurkat cell RNA spiked in. The CDR3 protein is CSAKVVTVKTTGELFF. CDR3 DNA sequence: TGCAGCGCTAAGGTGGTGACAGTCAAAACCACCGGGGAGCTGTTTTTT.